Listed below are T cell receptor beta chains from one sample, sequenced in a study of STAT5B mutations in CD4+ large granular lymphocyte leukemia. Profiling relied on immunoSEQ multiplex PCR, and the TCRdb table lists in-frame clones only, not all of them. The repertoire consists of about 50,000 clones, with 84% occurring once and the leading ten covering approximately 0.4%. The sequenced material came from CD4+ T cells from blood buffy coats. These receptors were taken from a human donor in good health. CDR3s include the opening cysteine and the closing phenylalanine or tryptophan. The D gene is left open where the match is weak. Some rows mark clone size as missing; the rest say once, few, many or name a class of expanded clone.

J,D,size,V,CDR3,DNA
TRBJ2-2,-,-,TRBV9,CASSAATAGVGSGELFF,TGTGCCAGCAGCGCAGCTACAGCGGGTGTAGGGAGCGGGGAGCTGTTTTTT
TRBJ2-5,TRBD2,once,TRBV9,CASSSGLGRGVQETQYF,TGTGCCAGCAGCTCAGGGCTTGGGCGGGGGGTCCAAGAGACCCAGTACTTC
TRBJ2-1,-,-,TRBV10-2,CASRERTRGNNEQFF,TGCGCCAGCAGGGAGCGGACTCGCGGAAACAATGAGCAGTTCTTC
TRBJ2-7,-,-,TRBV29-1,CSVPFHYEQYF,TGCAGCGTCCCCTTCCATTACGAGCAGTACTTC
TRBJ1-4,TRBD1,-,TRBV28,CASSYSEGGSNEKLFF,TGTGCCAGCAGTTACTCAGAAGGGGGCTCTAATGAAAAACTGTTTTTT
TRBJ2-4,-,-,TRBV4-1,CASSQDHWGAKNIQYF,TGCGCCAGCAGCCAAGATCATTGGGGGGCCAAAAACATTCAGTACTTC
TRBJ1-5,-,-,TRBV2,CASSEAHTGFQPQHF,TGTGCCAGCAGTGAGGCCCACACAGGGTTCCAGCCCCAGCATTTT
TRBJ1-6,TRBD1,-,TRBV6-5,CASRKTGRNSPLHF,TGTGCCAGCAGAAAGACAGGGAGGAATTCACCCCTCCACTTT
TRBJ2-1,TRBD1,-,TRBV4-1,CASSQSGTGAYNEQFF,TGCGCCAGCAGCCAATCCGGGACAGGGGCCTACAATGAGCAGTTCTTC
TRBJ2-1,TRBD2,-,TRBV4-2,CASSQVSSGGPNEQFF,TGTGCCAGCAGCCAAGTATCTAGCGGGGGCCCCAATGAGCAGTTCTTC
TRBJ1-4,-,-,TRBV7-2,CASSFWQGSEKLFF,TGTGCCAGCAGCTTCTGGCAAGGTAGTGAAAAACTGTTTTTT
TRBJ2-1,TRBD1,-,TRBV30,CAWRQGASWEQFF,TGTGCCTGGAGGCAGGGGGCAAGTTGGGAGCAGTTCTTC
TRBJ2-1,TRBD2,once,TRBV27,CASSSRTSGGWGPGDNEQFF,TGTGCCAGCAGTTCGCGGACTAGCGGGGGGTGGGGTCCCGGGGACAATGAGCAGTTCTTC
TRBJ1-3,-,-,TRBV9,CASSVGGRSSGNTIYF,TGTGCCAGCAGCGTAGGGGGCAGGAGCTCTGGAAACACCATATATTTT
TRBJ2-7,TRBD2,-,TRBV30,CAWSGSGTSGRVADF,TGTGCCTGGAGTGGATCCGGGACTAGCGGGAGGGTGGCCGACTTC
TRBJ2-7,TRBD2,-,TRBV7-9,CASSLIPGGSYEQYF,TGTGCCAGCAGCTTAATACCGGGAGGGTCCTACGAGCAGTACTTC
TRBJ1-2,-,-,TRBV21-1,CASNKTASYGYTF,TGTGCCAGCAATAAGACAGCCTCCTATGGCTACACCTTC
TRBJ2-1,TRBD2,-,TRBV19,CASTIGLAGYGEQFF,TGTGCCAGTACCATTGGACTAGCGGGATATGGTGAGCAGTTCTTC
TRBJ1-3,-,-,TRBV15,CATSRDRFSGNTIYF,TGTGCCACCAGCAGAGATCGCTTCTCTGGAAACACCATATATTTT
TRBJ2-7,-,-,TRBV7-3,CASSLWGQDEQYF,TGTGCCAGCAGCTTATGGGGTCAGGACGAGCAGTACTTC
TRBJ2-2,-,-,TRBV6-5,CASSSGDTGELFF,TGTGCCAGCAGTTCGGGAGACACCGGGGAGCTGTTTTTT
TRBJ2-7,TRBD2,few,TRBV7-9,CASSLGLAGEEQYF,TGTGCCAGCAGCTTGGGGCTAGCGGGAGAAGAGCAGTACTTC